The 32 T cell receptor delta chains below all came from one sample that was sequenced in a study of γδ T cells in repeated Plasmodium falciparum infection. TCRdb re-called the multiplex PCR reads with CATT. The sample has roughly 90,000 delta-chain clones; 1.4% are singletons. Flow sorting of PBMC yielded separate Vgamma9/Vdelta2+ and Vdelta2-negative gammadelta T cell populations for bulk repertoire analysis. Sequenced: gamma-delta T cells from blood. Receptors originate from a pool of human donors (malaria-infected and uninfected, not separated).

The V gene reported is TRDV2; the J gene is uncalled. Germline-derived CDR1 and CDR2 are GEAIGNYY and EKD. The CDR3 extends over 15 amino acids. CDR3 sequence (DNA): TGTGCCTGTGACCCCCCTCTGTCCTTCTCTCGACCGCTCATCTTT. Translated, it gives CACDPPLSFSRPLIF.

This clone occurred a few times. The protein TCRdb gives is from a much larger clone and does not agree with this DNA's translation at residue 16, likely a read error; the protein shown here comes from the DNA. V gene TRDV2 was called; the J gene was not; the table calls TRDD3, which could not be checked here. The CDR3 loop spans 18 amino acids. Germline V gene data show CDR1 as GEAIGNYY and CDR2 as EKD. The chain's CDR3 is CACDTSWGPRRDTDKPIF. The CDR3 DNA is TGTGCCTGTGACACCTCCTGGGGGCCCCGGCGGGACACCGATAAACCCATCTTT.

This clone was observed a handful of times. The protein recorded in TCRdb matches a much larger clone and deviates from this DNA's translation at residue 3, suggesting a read error; the protein here is obtained by translating the DNA. The J gene is uncalled and the V gene is TRDV1; the table gives TRDD3 as D, unverified against the DNA. Germline lookup yields CDR1 TSWWSYY and CDR2 QGS. The CDR3 is made up of 22 amino acids. CDR3 nucleotides: TGTGCTCCTGGGGGACCGGGTCGGCCTTCCTACGCTCCTACTGGGGGATACGCGGGCCTCATCTTT. Translated, it gives CAPGGPGRPSYAPTGGYAGLIF.

In the case of this clone: A read error likely explains why the TCRdb protein, taken from a much larger clone, differs from this DNA's translation at residue 12; the protein shown is translated from the DNA. The chain combines TRDV1 with TRDJ2; D perhaps matches TRDD3 (6 bases). Here the J gene came from matching the DNA to germline, since TCRdb omits it. The CDR3 has 23 residues. The V end lost 0 bases, the J end lost 0 bases, and 29 bases lay between the germline ends. Germline V lookup: CDR1 TSWWSYY, CDR2 QGS. The CDR3, as DNA: TGTGCTCTTGGGGAACTAGATGATCCAAGACTGAGGGATAGGTGGACTTTGACAGCACAACTCTTCTTT. Protein sequence: CALGELDDPRLRDRWTLTAQLFF.

This clone was seen repeatedly, ten times or more. The protein that TCRdb holds for this DNA derives from a much larger clone and differs from the translated DNA at residue 19, which likely indicates a read error; the protein shown here is translated from the DNA. V gene TRDV2 combines with J gene TRDJ1; 9 bases fit TRDD3. The germline V gene encodes CDR1 GEAIGNYY and CDR2 EKD. The CDR3 loop spans 21 amino acids. Written as DNA, the CDR3 is TGTGCCTGTGACCAGGGACAATTACTGGGGGACCACTTAAGTAACACCGATAAACCCATCTTT. As protein: CACDQGQLLGDHLSNTDKPIF.

This clone was seen a few times. TCRdb's protein for this DNA is that of a much larger clone and differs from the translation at residue 13, likely a read error; the protein shown is the DNA translation. The V gene is TRDV2, the J gene TRDJ1, with a tentative D call TRDD3 (5 bases). TCRdb is silent on the J gene; assignment here came from matching the DNA to germline. Per the germline V gene, CDR1 is GEAIGNYY and CDR2 is EKD. The CDR3 length is 22 residues. The V end was cut by 0 bases, the J end by 8 bases, with 39 bases between. The CDR3 bases are TGTGCCTGTGACACCGTAAATCGGCCGTCAATGGGGAATACACGTCCTCATCCAAAACTCATCTTT. The encoded protein is CACDTVNRPSMGNTRPHPKLIF.

This clone was found a few times. The protein given by TCRdb reflects a much larger clone and differs at residue 16 from this DNA's translation, likely from a read error; the protein shown is the DNA's translation. This chain connects TRDV1 to TRDJ1, with 11 bases aligning to TRDD3. The CDR3 has 23 amino acids. Trimming took 0 bases from V and 0 from J; bases not matched to a gene: 21. Germline V CDR1 and CDR2: TSWWSYY, QGS. CDR3 region: CALGELFSKDRMGDTHYTDKLIF. In DNA form, the CDR3 reads TGTGCTCTTGGGGAACTATTTTCTAAGGATCGGATGGGGGATACGCATTACACCGATAAACTCATCTTT.

A few counts support this clone. TCRdb's listed protein matches a much larger clone and diverges from this DNA's translation at residue 4, likely through a read error; the protein shown comes from the DNA. The chain employs TRDV2 and TRDJ1, with TRDD2 matching over 9 bases. Assignment of the J gene here rests on matching the DNA to germline, because TCRdb gives none. Germline loops: CDR1 GEAIGNYY, CDR2 EKD. CDR3 size: 21 residues. The J segment lost 1 base and the V segment lost 5 bases, leaving 25 bases of the junction unmatched. CDR3 amino acids: CACGGGLPTLRGPWSTDKLIF. CDR3 sequence (DNA): TGTGCCTGTGGCGGGGGCCTTCCTACTCTTCGGGGCCCATGGTCCACCGATAAACTCATCTTT.

This clone was recorded many times. This is likely an artifact of a read error, given a far larger clone one base away. This same CDR3 is encoded by further DNA sequences in the sample. This rearrangement joins TRDV1 to TRDJ1; the D gene could be TRDD2 or TRDD3 (7 bases each). As TCRdb names no J gene, one was assigned here on the basis of a DNA match to germline. The CDR3 loop spans 20 amino acids. CDR1 is TSWWSYY and CDR2 is QGS in the germline V gene. The CDR3 DNA reads as TGTGCTCTCGGGGGGTCCTTTTTCCTACTCATGGGGATAGTAACCGATAAACTCATCTTT. Translation: CALGGSFFLLMGIVTDKLIF.

This clone has only a few counts. A far larger clone is a single base away, which makes a read error likely. Different DNA sequences within this sample yield the same CDR3. The chain recombines TRDV1 with TRDJ1; the D gene could be TRDD2 or TRDD3 (5 bases each). The germline gives CDR1 TSWWSYY, CDR2 QGS. The CDR3 is 24 amino acids. V shed 3 bases and J shed 4 bases, with 42 bases lying between them. The CDR3 sequence is CALGELDKGKKSLSLLTQSDKLIF. The CDR3 region has the DNA TGTGCTCTTGGGGAGCTAGATAAGGGGAAGAAGAGCCTATCCCTTCTCACACAGAGCGATAAACTCATCTTT.

Comments on this clone: TCRdb assigns this DNA the protein of a much larger clone, which departs from its translation at residue 14; this likely reflects a read error, and the protein shown comes from translating the DNA. This chain uses TRDV2 with TRDJ3, with 7 bases aligning to TRDD3. TCRdb records no J gene; here it was assigned by comparing the DNA to germline. The length of the CDR3 is 17 residues. Germline assignment: CDR1 GEAIGNYY and CDR2 EKD. CDR3 in DNA: TGTGCCTGTGACTGGGGGACTTACTCCTGGGACACCCGACGGATGTTTTTC. It codes for CACDWGTYSWDTRRMFF.

Only a few counts were recorded for this clone. TCRdb's protein, taken from a much larger clone, differs from this DNA's translation at residue 14, likely owing to a read error; the protein displayed comes from the DNA. The rearrangement links TRDV2 to TRDJ1, with a tentative D call TRDD2 (5 bases). Germline matching of the DNA provided the J gene here, since TCRdb leaves it blank. The CDR3 totals 19 residues. Germline V gene lookup returns CDR1 GEAIGNYY and CDR2 EKD. With 5 bases removed from V and 4 bases from J, the gap between germline ends came to 31 bases. CDR3 in amino acids: CACGSALSSEGLPIDKLIF. In DNA form, the CDR3 reads TGTGCCTGTGGTAGCGCCCTTTCTTCCGAGGGACTCCCCATCGATAAACTCATCTTT.

This clone was seen at least ten times. The genes are TRDV2 and TRDJ1; D unresolved. This CDR3 contains 15 residues. The V gene's germline CDR1 is GEAIGNYY and CDR2 EKD. Trimming stripped 3 bases from V and 0 bases from J, with 13 bases between. The DNA of the CDR3 is TGTGCCTGTGACCCGGTAGACCAGAACACCGATAAACTCATCTTT. Its protein is CACDPVDQNTDKLIF.

This clone was counted a few times. TCRdb's protein for this DNA is that of a much larger clone and differs from the translation at residue 6, likely a read error; the protein shown is the DNA translation. The J gene is TRDJ1, the V gene TRDV1, with 10 bases fitting TRDD3. The J gene, absent from TCRdb, was called here by matching the DNA to germline. This CDR3 has 18 amino acids. The germline gives CDR1 TSWWSYY, CDR2 QGS. The J segment lost 0 bases and the V segment lost 1 base, leaving 8 bases of the junction unmatched. CDR3 sequence reads: CALGEPELGDLYTDKLIF. CDR3 nucleotides: TGTGCTCTTGGGGAACCAGAACTGGGGGATTTATACACCGATAAACTCATCTTT.

For this clone: Translating this DNA gives a protein that differs at residue 19 from the TCRdb one, which belongs to a much larger clone; a read error is likely, and the protein shown is this translation. This sequence joins TRDV1 and TRDJ3; TRDD3 aligns across 9 bases. The J gene, absent from TCRdb, was called here by matching the DNA to germline. Germline values: CDR1 TSWWSYY, CDR2 QGS. The CDR3 covers 22 residues. The CDR3 DNA reads TGTGCTCTTGGGGATCGTTCTTCCTGGGGGATCCCGAGCTCCTGGGACACCCGACGGATGTTTTTC. It encodes CALGDRSSWGIPSSWDTRRMFF.

Only a few counts were recorded for this clone. A far larger clone lies a single base away; this is likely a read error. This sample includes further DNA sequences coding for the same CDR3. The rearrangement joins TRDV2 to TRDJ3, with 11 nucleotides matching TRDD3. Here the J gene came from matching the DNA to germline, since TCRdb omits it. Trimming cost V 3 bases and J 1 base; bases outside gene matches: 7. Germline V gene lookup returns CDR1 GEAIGNYY and CDR2 EKD. The CDR3 is 19 amino acids. Written as DNA, the CDR3 is TGTGCCTGTGACCCACGCACTGGGGGATATTCCTGGGACACCCGACAGATGTTTTTC. Protein product: CACDPRTGGYSWDTRQMFF.

Concerning this clone: This DNA's translation differs at residue 10 from TCRdb's protein, which comes from a much larger clone; a read error is likely, and the protein shown is translated from the DNA. The V and J genes are TRDV2 and TRDJ1; perhaps TRDD3 as D (6 bases). The ends were cut back, 0 bases at V and 3 bases at J, with 13 bases in the middle. The CDR3 length is 15 residues. Germline V gene data show CDR1 as GEAIGNYY and CDR2 as EKD. CDR3 in DNA: TGTGCCTGTGACACCGACGGGGGGGACCCCGATAAACTCATCTTT. It codes for CACDTDGGDPDKLIF.

This clone was seen a few times. This DNA's translation and the protein TCRdb lists, from a much larger clone, do not match at residue 4, likely due to a read error; the protein shown is translated from the DNA. The J gene is TRDJ1, the V gene TRDV3; perhaps TRDD3 as D (5 bases). This CDR3 region has 17 residues. Trimming shortened V by 3 bases and J by 7 bases, and 30 bases separated the two germline ends. Germline CDR1 reads TVYSNPD; CDR2 reads GDNSRS (reference sequence). The CDR3 sequence is CAFHGAWVPWEAGKLIF. The CDR3, as DNA: TGTGCCTTCCATGGGGCTTGGGTCCCATGGGAGGCCGGTAAACTCATCTTT.

A word on this clone: The protein that TCRdb holds for this DNA derives from a much larger clone and differs from the translated DNA at residue 6, which likely indicates a read error; the protein shown here is translated from the DNA. The chain recombines TRDV1 with TRDJ1, with D hard to call. No J gene was available from TCRdb, and it was assigned here by a germline match of the DNA. This CDR3 is 15 amino acids long. The V gene's germline CDR1 is TSWWSYY and CDR2 QGS. The V and J ends lost 1 base and 0 bases respectively, with 9 bases between them. CDR3 DNA: TGTGCTCTTGGGGAACGAGGAAGGTACACCGATAAACTCATCTTT. It yields the protein CALGERGRYTDKLIF.

In this sample, this clone turned up a few times. A read error likely explains why the TCRdb protein, taken from a much larger clone, differs from this DNA's translation at residue 5; the protein shown is translated from the DNA. The chain links TRDV2 to TRDJ1, with 8 bases that match TRDD3. Assignment of the J gene here rests on matching the DNA to germline, because TCRdb gives none. The CDR3 length is 19 residues. With V trimmed by 3 bases and J by 3 bases, 20 bases remained unmatched. Germline assignment: CDR1 GEAIGNYY and CDR2 EKD. CDR3 bases: TGTGCCTGTGACTCCCTGCGTACTGGGGGCCCCACCGCCTCCGATAAACTCATCTTT. Its protein product is CACDSLRTGGPTASDKLIF.

This clone has more than one count but fewer than ten. A far larger clone is just one base off, so this is likely a read error. Within the sample, other DNA sequences also encode this same CDR3. The rearrangement joins TRDV1 to TRDJ2; D is unclear. The V gene lost 6 bases and the J gene lost 0 bases, with 26 bases spanning the gap. CDR3 length: 20 amino acids. CDR1 is TSWWSYY and CDR2 is QGS in the germline V gene. The CDR3 loop is CALGASSGTEGPPLTAQLFF. CDR3 nucleotide sequence: TGTGCTCTTGGAGCTTCTAGTGGTACAGAAGGACCGCCTTTGACAGCACAACTCTTCTTT.

This clone was detected a few times. This DNA's translation and the protein TCRdb lists, from a much larger clone, do not match at residue 6, likely due to a read error; the protein shown is translated from the DNA. The V call is TRDV1, the J call TRDJ1; D may be TRDD2 or TRDD3 (9 bases each). Matching the DNA to germline supplied the J gene, which TCRdb does not give. The CDR3 is made up of 24 amino acids. CDR1 is TSWWSYY, CDR2 QGS, per germline. V shed 3 bases and J shed 0 bases, with 38 bases lying between them. The DNA for the CDR3 is TGTGCTCTTGGGGATACGCTTCCTTCCTACCAGGTACTGGGGGACTTCGGGTACACCGATAAACTCATCTTT. It yields the protein CALGDTLPSYQVLGDFGYTDKLIF.

As regards this clone: This DNA translates differently at residue 8 from the TCRdb protein, which is that of a much larger clone; a read error is likely, and the protein shown is the DNA's own translation. CDR3: CACDPWGATDKLIF. CDR3 nucleotides: TGTGCCTGTGACCCATGGGGGGCCACCGATAAACTCATCTTT. V gene TRDV2 combines with J gene TRDJ1; D is possibly TRDD3 (6 bases). Germline loops: CDR1 GEAIGNYY, CDR2 EKD. Trimming cost V 3 bases and J 1 base, with 11 bases left between them. The CDR3 extends over 14 amino acids.

This clone was picked up a small number of times. The TCRdb protein comes from a much larger clone and disagrees with this DNA's translation at residue 10, likely due to a read error; the protein given here is derived from the DNA. The rearrangement joins TRDV2 to TRDJ1; possibly TRDD3 for D (6 bases). TCRdb is silent on the J gene; assignment here came from matching the DNA to germline. The length of the CDR3 is 17 residues. Trimming cost V 0 bases and J 0 bases, with 16 bases left between them. Germline V gene lookup returns CDR1 GEAIGNYY and CDR2 EKD. In nucleotides, the CDR3 is TGTGCCTGTGACACCGTGGGGATTCCCCCCGACACCGATAAACTCATCTTT. This translates into CACDTVGIPPDTDKLIF.

Remarks on this clone: The protein held in TCRdb is that of a much larger clone and does not match this DNA's translation at residue 14, likely because of a read error; the protein shown is translated from the DNA. V is TRDV1 and J is TRDJ1, with TRDD3 as a possible D gene (6 bases). The CDR3 runs to 21 residues. The germline V and J ends were trimmed by 2 bases and 0 bases, with 28 bases remaining between them. Per the germline V gene, CDR1 is TSWWSYY and CDR2 is QGS. CDR3 residues: CALGEVSVVPYWVRNTDKLIF. The CDR3 bases are TGTGCTCTTGGGGAAGTTAGTGTCGTACCGTACTGGGTCCGCAACACCGATAAACTCATCTTT.

This clone was observed at least ten times. Given a far larger clone just one base away, this is likely a sequencing read error. This sequence joins TRDV1 and TRDJ1, with D possibly matching TRDD3 (8 bases). The J gene was not available in TCRdb and was assigned here by matching the DNA to germline segments. The CDR3 contains 23 residues. Trimming removed 0 bases at V and 0 bases at J, with 32 bases between. CDR1 is TSWWSYY and CDR2 is QGS in the germline V gene. The CDR3 DNA reads TGTGCTCTTGGGGAACTTCAGGATTTCCTACTACCGTACTGGGGGGTGTACACCGATAAACTCATCTTT. Translating it yields CALGELQDFLLPYWGVYTDKLIF.

This clone was seen a handful of times. The TCRdb protein comes from a much larger clone and disagrees with this DNA's translation at residue 3, likely due to a read error; the protein given here is derived from the DNA. This rearrangement joins TRDV2 to TRDJ1; D is uncertain. Because TCRdb records no J gene, it was assigned here through a match of the DNA to germline. The CDR3 has 15 amino acids. Germline CDR1 is GEAIGNYY and CDR2 is EKD. Here the CDR3 DNA reads TGTGCCCGTGACACCGGAGCCGCGTACACCGATAAACTCATCTTT. Amino acids: CARDTGAAYTDKLIF.

This clone occurred a few times. Given a far larger clone just one base away, this is likely a sequencing read error. Within the sample, other DNA sequences also encode this same CDR3. The CDR3, as DNA: TGTGCTCTTGGGGAACTCAAAATCTTCCTACTGACCCCGGGGATCATGTACACCGATAAACTTATCTTT. As protein: CALGELKIFLLTPGIMYTDKLIF. TRDV1 is the V gene, and the J gene was not called; the table names TRDD3, a call not compared with the DNA. Per germline, CDR1 TSWWSYY and CDR2 QGS. This CDR3 comprises 23 residues.

On this clone itself: The TCRdb protein, from a much larger clone, departs from this DNA's translation at residue 13, likely by read error; the protein shown derives from the DNA. The CDR3 protein is CACDTLPHLGDNGLIF. CDR3 DNA: TGTGCCTGTGACACCCTTCCCCACCTGGGGGATAATGGACTCATCTTT. The V gene is TRDV2, the J gene TRDJ1, with 10 bases identical to TRDD3. The J segment lost 10 bases and the V segment lost 0 bases, leaving 13 bases of the junction unmatched. CDR3 size: 16 residues. Looked up from germline, CDR1 is GEAIGNYY and CDR2 is EKD.

In its sample, this clone was seen many times. The translation of this DNA and the TCRdb protein of a much larger clone differ at residue 8, probably owing to a read error; the protein shown here is translated from the DNA. The chain links TRDV2 to TRDJ1, with 10 bases matching TRDD3. This CDR3 comprises 20 residues. Unmatched junction bases numbered 17, after V lost 2 bases and J lost 0 bases. Germline CDR1 reads GEAIGNYY; CDR2 reads EKD. CDR3 residues: CACDKPSCWGIERYTDKLIF. CDR3 bases: TGTGCCTGTGACAAACCTTCCTGCTGGGGGATAGAGAGGTACACCGATAAACTCATCTTT.

A note on this clone: TCRdb lists the protein of a much larger clone for this DNA, which differs at residue 8, so this is likely a read error; the protein given here is translated from the DNA itself. CDR3 residues: CACDTVSALLGDTDKLIF. The CDR3 DNA reads TGTGCCTGTGACACCGTATCGGCTCTCCTGGGGGACACCGATAAACTCATCTTT. V gene TRDV2 combines with J gene TRDJ1; TRDD3 aligns across 7 bases. TCRdb lists no J gene, so it was determined here by aligning the DNA to germline. The CDR3 runs to 18 residues. After removal of 0 bases from V and 0 bases from J, the junction contained 12 bases not matched to a gene. CDR1 and CDR2 (germline): GEAIGNYY, EKD.

A word on this clone: Given a far larger clone just one base away, this is likely a sequencing read error. The rearrangement joins TRDV1 to TRDJ1, with D tentatively TRDD3 (5 bases). The J gene is absent in TCRdb and was assigned here via DNA matching to germline. Germline V lookup: CDR1 TSWWSYY, CDR2 QGS. The CDR3 has 19 amino acids. CDR3 sequence (DNA): TGCGCTCTTGGGGAAGAAGAGGGGCGTCTAAACTCTTACACCGATAAACTCATCTTT. As protein: CALGEEEGRLNSYTDKLIF.